This T cell receptor beta chain came from a study of CD4 T cells in relation to SARS-CoV-2 and coronaviruses. Study as a whole: The HLA restriction of the shared crossreactive spike epitopes was mapped. Study observations and caveats: In around 67% of donors, memory CD4+ clonotypes crossrecognized SARS-CoV-2 and at least one common cold coronavirus spike.

From germline, CDR1 is MNHEY and CDR2 SVGAGI. The CDR3 covers 15 residues. V gave up 6 bases and J gave up 4 bases; unmatched junction bases: 9. Notes on this clone: Its antigen is not known.

Before the COVID-19 pandemic, during about 2011-2019, CD4+ T cells were taken from unexposed donors. The cells were cultured for less than twelve days before CD4+ T cells were isolated. Cells permitting, SARS-CoV-2 S/N and four cold-coronavirus spikes were tested on unexposed-donor CD4+ T cells. On days 3 and 7, cultures got half fresh IL-2 medium. Using immunoSEQ multiplex PCR, the repertoire was profiled, and TCRdb retains in-frame clones only, with some absent. Among roughly 25,000 clones listed, 75% to 80% were seen once. V and J are TRBV6-5 and TRBJ2-3; 8 nucleotides match TRBD1. This receptor was obtained from a human donor in good health. The specimen was CD4+ T cells from PBMCs, cultured in vitro. The CDR3 sequence: CASSTGQVLADTQYF. CDR3 DNA: TGTGCCAGCAGCACGGGACAGGTGTTAGCAGATACGCAGTATTTT.